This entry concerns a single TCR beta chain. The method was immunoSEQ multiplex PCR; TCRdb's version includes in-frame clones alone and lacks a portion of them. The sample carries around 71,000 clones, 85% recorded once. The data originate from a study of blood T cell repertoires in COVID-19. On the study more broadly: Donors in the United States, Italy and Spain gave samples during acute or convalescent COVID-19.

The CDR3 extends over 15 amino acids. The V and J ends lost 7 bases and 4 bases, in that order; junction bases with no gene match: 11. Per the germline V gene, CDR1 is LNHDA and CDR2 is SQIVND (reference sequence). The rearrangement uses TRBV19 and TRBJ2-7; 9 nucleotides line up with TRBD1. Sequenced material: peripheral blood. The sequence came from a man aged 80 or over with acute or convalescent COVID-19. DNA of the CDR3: TGTGCCAGTACCCAAGAGGACAGGGGAGTTTACGAGCAGTACTTC. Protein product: CASTQEDRGVYEQYF.